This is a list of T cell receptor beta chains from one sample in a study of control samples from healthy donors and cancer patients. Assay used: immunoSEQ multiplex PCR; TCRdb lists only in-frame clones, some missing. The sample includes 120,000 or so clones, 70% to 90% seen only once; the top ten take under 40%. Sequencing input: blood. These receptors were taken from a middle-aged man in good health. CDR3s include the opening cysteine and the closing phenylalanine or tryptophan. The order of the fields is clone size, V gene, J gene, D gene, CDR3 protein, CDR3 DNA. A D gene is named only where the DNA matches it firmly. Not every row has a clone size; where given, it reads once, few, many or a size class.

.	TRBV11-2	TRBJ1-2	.	CASSLDEGAWGYTF	TGTGCCAGCAGCTTAGATGAAGGGGCATGGGGCTACACCTTC
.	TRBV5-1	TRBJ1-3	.	CASSPTGTSGNTIYF	TGCGCCAGCAGCCCTACAGGGACGTCTGGAAACACCATATATTTT
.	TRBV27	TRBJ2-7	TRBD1	CASSFAQGAGEQYF	TGTGCCAGCAGTTTCGCACAGGGGGCGGGCGAGCAGTACTTC
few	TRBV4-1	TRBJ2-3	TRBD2	CASSPGWLSGGPTDTQYF	TGCGCCAGCAGCCCCGGATGGCTGAGCGGGGGGCCCACAGATACGCAGTATTTT
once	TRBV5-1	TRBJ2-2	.	CASSSEGGTNTGELFF	TGCGCCAGCAGCTCCGAGGGGGGGACGAACACCGGGGAGCTGTTTTTT
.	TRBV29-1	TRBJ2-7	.	CSVEDPGQRLQYF	TGCAGCGTTGAAGATCCTGGTCAGAGGCTGCAGTACTTC
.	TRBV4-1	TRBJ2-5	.	CASSQDQETQYF	TGCGCCAGCAGCCAAGATCAAGAGACCCAGTACTTC
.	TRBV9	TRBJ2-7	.	CASSLLGYSYEQYF	TGTGCCAGCAGCCTACTGGGCTATTCCTACGAGCAGTACTTC
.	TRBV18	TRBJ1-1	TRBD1	CASSTGTGGTMNTEAFF	TGTGCCAGCTCAACCGGGACAGGGGGCACCATGAACACTGAAGCTTTCTTT
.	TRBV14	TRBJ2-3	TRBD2	CASSQQERGPIDTQYF	TGTGCCAGCAGCCAGCAGGAGCGGGGGCCAATAGATACGCAGTATTTT
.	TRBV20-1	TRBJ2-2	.	CSASADTSNTGELFF	TGCAGTGCTAGTGCGGACACATCGAACACCGGGGAGCTGTTTTTT
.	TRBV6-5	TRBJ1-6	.	CASSYSLKGLPLHF	TGTGCCAGCAGTTACTCGTTAAAGGGACTTCCCCTCCACTTT
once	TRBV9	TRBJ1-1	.	CASSVVGRGRTAEAFF	TGTGCCAGCAGCGTAGTAGGGAGGGGCCGTACCGCTGAAGCTTTCTTT
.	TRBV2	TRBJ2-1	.	CASSESRGRNEQFF	TGTGCCAGCAGTGAATCCCGGGGCAGAAATGAGCAGTTCTTC
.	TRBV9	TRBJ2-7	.	CASSVDTTYEQYF	TGTGCCAGCAGCGTAGACACTACCTACGAGCAGTACTTC
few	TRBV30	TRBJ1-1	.	CAWSAPNTEAFF	TGTGCCTGGAGTGCACCCAACACTGAAGCTTTCTTT
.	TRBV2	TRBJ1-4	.	CASAYQFSYEKLFF	TGTGCCAGCGCTTACCAGTTCTCCTATGAAAAACTGTTTTTT
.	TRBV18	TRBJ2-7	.	CASSPPGTFNEQYF	TGTGCCAGCTCACCACCGGGCACATTCAACGAGCAGTACTTC
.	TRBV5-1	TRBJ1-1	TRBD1	CASSTLTGMNTEAFF	TGCGCCAGCAGCACCCTGACAGGGATGAACACTGAAGCTTTCTTT
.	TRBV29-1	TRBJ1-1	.	CSVAAAGDTMTGTEAFF	TGCAGCGTTGCGGCGGCTGGGGACACCATGACGGGCACTGAAGCTTTCTTT
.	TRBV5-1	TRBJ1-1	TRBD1	CASSLDWGTGSFKNTEAFF	TGCGCCAGCAGCTTGGATTGGGGGACAGGGAGTTTTAAGAACACTGAAGCTTTCTTT
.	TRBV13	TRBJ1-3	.	CASSLGRTGAGNTIYF	TGTGCCAGCAGCTTAGGCCGGACGGGGGCTGGAAACACCATATATTTT